This TCR beta chain came from a study of blood T cells in healthy people across ages. This clonotype appeared a few times. The antigen remains undetermined. Overall study findings and caveats: No one knew whether donors had CMV, which possibly confounded expanded clonotype changes. PBMCs that were unsorted prevented a conclusive naive versus antigen-experienced comparison.

Donors were healthy Caucasian individuals from Russia aged about 6 to 95. For the second PCR, which ran for 7 to 11 cycles, a sample-barcoded 5' primer and a J-beta primer mix were used. Tagging of each cDNA molecule was performed by a template-switch adaptor with 12 random nucleotides. TCRdb called the 5' RACE reads again in MiXCR, with one record for every CDR3 protein. Here the sample spans 1.5 million to 2 million distinct CDR3 sequences, about 30% being singletons. Sequenced material: blood. This sequence was found in a woman in her twenties or thirties in good health.

CDR3 residues: CASSDQRLNYGYTF. CDR3 DNA: TGTGCCAGTAGTGATCAGCGGCTTAACTATGGCTACACCTTC. V gene TRBV19 combines with J gene TRBJ1-2; D is unclear. The CDR3 length is 14 residues. The V gene's germline CDR1 is LNHDA and CDR2 SQIVND (reference sequence). The V gene lost 5 bases and the J gene lost 1 base, with 11 bases spanning the gap.